Shown below are 26 T cell receptor beta chains from a single sample sequenced in a study of CD8 T cells in Susac syndrome. RNA was extracted with the RNeasy kit, and a quantity of about 0.45 to 1 ug was reverse transcribed using random hexamers. Each CDR3 protein gets one entry after TCRdb re-called the immunoSEQ multiplex PCR reads with MiXCR. This sample has about 130,000 distinct CDR3 sequences, with over 85% found just once. The source material was CD8+ T cells from PBMCs. Receptors originate from a human donor with multiple sclerosis.

The genes are TRBV2 and TRBJ2-1; 7 nucleotides agree with TRBD2. The V gene's germline CDR1 is SNHLY and CDR2 FYNNEI. This CDR3 has 15 residues. With V trimmed by 5 bases and J by 8 bases, 12 bases remained unmatched. The CDR3 reads CASSYPSGRNDEQFF. CDR3 DNA: TGTGCCAGCAGTTACCCTAGCGGCCGGAATGATGAGCAGTTCTTC.

This clonotype came up once. The rearrangement links TRBV6-6 to TRBJ2-7, with D tentatively TRBD1 (6 bases). CDR3 length: 12 amino acids. Germline values: CDR1 MNHNY, CDR2 SVGAGI (reference sequence). Trimming took 6 bases from V and 2 from J, leaving 8 bases between them. CDR3: CASSQGTYEQYV. The CDR3 DNA is TGTGCCAGCAGCCAGGGGACCTACGAGCAGTACGTC.

The chain has TRBV9 and TRBJ2-1; 10 nucleotides agree with TRBD2. The CDR3 runs to 14 residues. Per the germline V gene, CDR1 is SGDLS and CDR2 is YYNGEE. V trimming: 3 bases; J trimming: 5 bases; junction bases outside the gene matches: 2. The CDR3 sequence: CASSGLAGDNEQFF. The CDR3 DNA reads TGTGCCAGCAGCGGACTAGCGGGCGACAATGAGCAGTTCTTC.

The V and J genes are TRBV9 and TRBJ2-3; no clear D. Germline V gene sequence: CDR1 SGDLS, CDR2 YYNGEE. V dropped 2 bases and J dropped 1 base, with 5 bases sitting between them. The CDR3 length is 13 residues. CDR3 in amino acids: CASSVARTDTQYF. In nucleotides, the CDR3 is TGTGCCAGCAGCGTGGCCCGCACAGATACGCAGTATTTT.

This chain links TRBV7-9 with TRBJ2-5, with TRBD2 matching 9 bases. The CDR3 is 16 residues long. CDR1 is SEHNR and CDR2 is FQNEAQ in the germline V gene (reference sequence). V lost 5 bases and J lost 2; bases outside the gene matches: 9. The CDR3 here is CASSPRLAVEQETQYF. For the CDR3, the DNA is TGTGCCAGCAGCCCCCGACTAGCGGTAGAACAAGAGACCCAGTACTTC.

In nucleotides, the CDR3 is TGTGCCAGCAGGGCGAGGGGGCAAGAGACCCAGTACTTC. This translates into CASRARGQETQYF. V is TRBV28 and J is TRBJ2-5, with D possibly TRBD1 on 6 matching bases. The V gene's germline CDR1 is MDHEN and CDR2 SYDVKM. The V and J ends lost 6 bases and 2 bases respectively, with 10 bases between them. This CDR3 has 13 amino acids. Filled out from reference TRBV28 and TRBJ2-5, the complete variable domain reads DVKVTQSSRYLVKRTGEKVFLECVQDMDHENMFWYRQDPGLGLRLIYFSYDVKMKEKGDIPEGYSVSREKKERFSLILESASTNQTSMYLCASRARGQETQYFGPGTRLLVL.

The chain is built from TRBV29-1 and TRBJ2-7, with 10 positions matching TRBD1. In germline, CDR1 is SQVTM, CDR2 ANQGSEA. With V trimmed by 3 bases and J by 2 bases, 10 bases remained unmatched. This CDR3 is 16 amino acids long. DNA of the CDR3: TGCAGCGTTGAGGCCACCGGGACAGGGGCAACCTACGAGCAGTACTTC. Its protein product is CSVEATGTGATYEQYF.

The chain couples TRBV6-2 or TRBV6-3 to TRBJ1-1; D is ambiguous. Germline values: CDR1 MNHEY, CDR2 SVGEGT. Trimming left V 2 bases short and J 4 bases short, with 8 bases between. CDR3 length: 13 residues. The CDR3: CASSYERGTEAFF. In DNA form, the CDR3 reads TGTGCCAGCAGTTACGAACGGGGCACTGAAGCTTTCTTT.

In DNA form, the CDR3 reads TGTGCCTGGAGTAAGGGCTCCGGAGGTACAGATACGCAGTATTTT. Amino acid sequence: CAWSKGSGGTDTQYF. The rearrangement links TRBV30 to TRBJ2-3; possible D gene TRBD2, 5 bases. Between the trimmed V and J ends, which lost 2 bases and 3 bases, there was a span of 15 bases. The CDR3 is 15 residues long. The germline V gene has CDR1 GTSNPN and CDR2 SVGIG (reference sequence).

The chain combines TRBV6-5 with TRBJ2-6; either TRBD1 or TRBD2 may supply D (5 bases each). V lost 2 bases to trimming and J lost 4 bases, with 9 bases between them. Germline V lookup: CDR1 MNHEY, CDR2 SVGAGI. The CDR3 is made up of 15 amino acids. CDR3 nucleotides: TGTGCCAGCAGTTACAGAGGGGTCGGGGCCAACGTCCTGACTTTC. Translation: CASSYRGVGANVLTF.

The genes are TRBV30 and TRBJ2-2; possibly TRBD2 for D (6 bases). The CDR3 contains 16 residues. The germline V and J ends were trimmed by 2 bases and 7 bases, with 20 bases remaining between them. Germline assignment: CDR1 GTSNPN and CDR2 SVGIG (reference sequence). This CDR3 is CAWSRRREFPVGELFF. The CDR3 nucleotides are TGTGCCTGGAGTCGGAGACGGGAGTTCCCGGTCGGGGAGCTGTTTTTT.

V and J are TRBV3-1 and TRBJ2-5; 8 nucleotides match TRBD1. The CDR3 is 16 residues long. CDR1 LGHDT and CDR2 YNNKEL come from the germline V gene (reference sequence). V was pared by 0 bases and J by 10 bases, with 13 bases of the junction left unmatched. CDR3 protein: CASSQDHSGGAHYQYF. CDR3 in DNA: TGTGCCAGCAGCCAAGATCACTCAGGGGGCGCTCATTACCAGTACTTC.

The rearrangement links TRBV7-2 to TRBJ1-5; D is ambiguous. CDR3 length equals 15 residues. Germline CDR1 SGHTA, CDR2 FQGNSA. The V end lost 4 bases, the J end lost 0 bases, and 10 bases lay between the germline ends. DNA for the CDR3: TGTGCCAGCAGCTACGGCGGTGCTAGCAATCAGCCCCAGCATTTT. Residues: CASSYGGASNQPQHF.

The table lists this clonotype with a count of one. CDR3: CASSIIGSGNQPQHF. In DNA form, the CDR3 reads TGTGCCAGTAGTATAATAGGGTCGGGAAATCAGCCCCAGCATTTT. This chain connects TRBV19 to TRBJ1-5; no clear D. Germline loops: CDR1 LNHDA, CDR2 SQIVND (reference sequence). V was clipped by 2 bases and J by 4 bases, with 12 bases between them. This CDR3 has 15 residues.

The rearrangement links TRBV5-1 to TRBJ2-1, with TRBD2 identical over 11 bases. The CDR3 loop spans 13 amino acids. Germline assignment: CDR1 SGHRS and CDR2 YFSETQ. CDR3 region: CASGTSGYNEQFF. The CDR3 DNA reads as TGCGCTTCAGGGACTAGCGGATACAATGAGCAGTTCTTC.

This clonotype was seen more than once but under ten times. The J gene is TRBJ1-3, the V gene TRBV5-4; D gene unclear. Trimming cost V 0 bases and J 1 base, with 2 bases left between them. Germline lookup yields CDR1 SGHNT and CDR2 YYREEE (reference sequence). CDR3 length equals 13 residues. The CDR3 DNA reads TGTGCCAGCAGCTTGGATTCTGGAAACACCATATATTTT. This translates into CASSLDSGNTIYF.

CDR3 bases: TGTGCCAGCAGCCACACAGAAGGAGGGCTTGAAAAACTGTTTTTT. This encodes CASSHTEGGLEKLFF. The chain has TRBV4-2 and TRBJ1-4, with D unclear. Trimming shortened V by 3 bases and J by 7 bases, and 15 bases separated the two germline ends. The CDR3 loop spans 15 amino acids. Per germline, CDR1 LGHNA and CDR2 YNFKEQ.

The V gene is TRBV7-9, the J gene TRBJ2-2; D possibly corresponds to TRBD2 (6 bases). This CDR3 region has 13 residues. CDR1 and CDR2 (germline): SEHNR, FQNEAQ (reference sequence). Trimming cost V 3 bases and J 6 bases, with 8 bases left between them. The CDR3, as DNA: TGTGCCAGCAGCTTGGAGGGACCCGGGGAGCTGTTTTTT. Amino acids: CASSLEGPGELFF. Together with reference TRBV7-9 and TRBJ2-2, the CDR3 gives the full variable domain: DTGVSQNPRHKITKRGQNVTFRCDPISEHNRLYWYRQTLGQGPEFLTYFQNEAQLEKSRLLSDRFSAERPKGSFSTLEIQRTEQGDSAMYLCASSLEGPGELFFGEGSRLTVL.

The chain uses TRBV12-3 or TRBV12-4 and TRBJ2-1; D may correspond to TRBD1 or TRBD2 (6 bases each). The CDR3 runs 20 residues. V lost 2 bases and J lost 3, with 26 bases in between. The CDR3 sequence is CASSLSFLVWGAGNYNEQFF. The CDR3 nucleotides are TGTGCCAGCAGTTTAAGCTTCCTCGTGTGGGGGGCTGGGAACTACAATGAGCAGTTCTTC.

This clonotype was counted a single time. The CDR3 DNA follows: TGTGCCAGCAGCGGGTCCGGGAGGCCGGGGAGCTCTGGAAACACCATATATTTT. Protein sequence: CASSGSGRPGSSGNTIYF. The rearrangement uses TRBV9 and TRBJ1-3; no definite D call. Trimming took 3 bases from V and 0 from J, leaving 19 bases between them. The CDR3 is 18 amino acids. CDR1 is SGDLS, CDR2 YYNGEE, per germline.

V is TRBV4-1 and J is TRBJ2-7, with 7 bases fitting TRBD2. The CDR3 is made up of 16 amino acids. CDR1 is MGHRA and CDR2 is YSYEKL in the germline V gene. Trimming removed 3 bases from V and 0 bases from J; junction bases left unmatched: 8. DNA for the CDR3: TGCGCCAGCAGCCACCACACTAGCGCGAGCTCCTACGAGCAGTACTTC. Amino acids: CASSHHTSASSYEQYF.

The chain couples TRBV9 to TRBJ2-1; the D gene could be TRBD1 or TRBD2 (5 bases each). V gave up 4 bases and J gave up 10 bases, with 12 bases separating them. Germline CDR1 SGDLS, CDR2 YYNGEE. The CDR3 is 12 amino acids. CDR3 sequence: CASSTGPSEQFF. The CDR3 nucleotides read TGTGCCAGCAGCACGGGACCCTCGGAGCAGTTCTTC. Filled out from reference TRBV9 and TRBJ2-1, the complete variable domain reads DSGVTQTPKHLITATGQRVTLRCSPRSGDLSVYWYQQSLDQGLQFLIQYYNGEERAKGNILERFSAQQFPDLHSELNLSSLELGDSALYFCASSTGPSEQFFGPGTRLTVL.

The chain carries TRBV2 and TRBJ2-1; D unclear. V was clipped by 5 bases and J by 6 bases, with 8 bases between them. The CDR3 is 12 amino acids. CDR1 SNHLY and CDR2 FYNNEI come from the germline V gene. For the CDR3, the DNA is TGTGCCAGCAGTCCGAACCCCAATGAGCAGTTCTTC. It encodes CASSPNPNEQFF.

The chain combines TRBV5-1 with TRBJ2-3, with TRBD1 as a possible D gene (6 bases). V was shortened by 0 bases and J by 4 bases, with 9 bases between the two germline ends. The CDR3 totals 14 residues. The germline CDR1 and CDR2 sequences are SGHRS and YFSETQ. CDR3 loop: CASSLDRAPDTQYF. CDR3 sequence (DNA): TGCGCCAGCAGCTTGGACAGGGCCCCAGATACGCAGTATTTT.

The table lists this clonotype with a count of one. The CDR3 is CASSSGLAGVPQETQYF. In nucleotides, the CDR3 is TGTGCCAGCAGCTCGGGACTAGCGGGAGTACCCCAAGAGACCCAGTACTTC. The chain has TRBV7-2 and TRBJ2-5, with TRBD2 matching 14 bases. The CDR3 length is 17 residues. The V gene's germline CDR1 is SGHTA and CDR2 FQGNSA. The V and J ends lost 4 bases and 1 base, in that order; junction bases with no gene match: 5.

The genes are TRBV24-1 and TRBJ1-5; D is uncertain. Germline CDR1 and CDR2: KGHDR and SFDVKD. Deletions cut 4 bases from V and 1 base from J, with 10 bases between. The CDR3 sequence is 15 residues long. The CDR3 nucleotides read TGTGCCACCAGTGACGGGGTCTCGAGCAATCAGCCCCAGCATTTT. It specifies CATSDGVSSNQPQHF.